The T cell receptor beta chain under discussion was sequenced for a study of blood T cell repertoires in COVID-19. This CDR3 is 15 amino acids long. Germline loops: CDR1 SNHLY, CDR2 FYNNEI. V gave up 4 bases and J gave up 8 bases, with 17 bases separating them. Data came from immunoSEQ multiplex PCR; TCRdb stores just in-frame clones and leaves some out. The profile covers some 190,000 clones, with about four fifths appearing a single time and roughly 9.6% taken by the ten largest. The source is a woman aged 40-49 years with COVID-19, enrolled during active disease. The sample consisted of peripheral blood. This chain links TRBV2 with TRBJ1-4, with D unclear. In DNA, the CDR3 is TGTGCCAGCAGTGCTCTAACTAGATCCCGAGAAAAACTGTTTTTT. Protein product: CASSALTRSREKLFF.